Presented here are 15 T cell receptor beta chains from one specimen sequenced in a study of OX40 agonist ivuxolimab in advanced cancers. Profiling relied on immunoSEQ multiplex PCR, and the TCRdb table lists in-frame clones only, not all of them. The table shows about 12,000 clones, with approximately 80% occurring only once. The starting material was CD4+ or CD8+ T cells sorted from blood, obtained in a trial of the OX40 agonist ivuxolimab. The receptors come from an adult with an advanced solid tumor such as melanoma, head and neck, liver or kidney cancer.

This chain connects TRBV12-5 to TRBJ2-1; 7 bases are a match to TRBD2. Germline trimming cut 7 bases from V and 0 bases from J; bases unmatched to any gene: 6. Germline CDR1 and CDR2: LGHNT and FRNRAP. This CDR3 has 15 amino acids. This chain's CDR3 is CASVSSGSSYNEQFF. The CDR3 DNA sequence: TGTGCTAGTGTCTCTAGCGGCAGCTCCTACAATGAGCAGTTCTTC.

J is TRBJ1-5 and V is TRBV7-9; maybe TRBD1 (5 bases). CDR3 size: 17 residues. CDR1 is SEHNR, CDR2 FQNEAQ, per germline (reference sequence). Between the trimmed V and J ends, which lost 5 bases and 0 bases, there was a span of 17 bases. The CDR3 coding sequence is TGTGCCAGCAGCGACCTTTACAGGCGGTATAGCAATCAGCCCCAGCATTTT. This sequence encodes CASSDLYRRYSNQPQHF.

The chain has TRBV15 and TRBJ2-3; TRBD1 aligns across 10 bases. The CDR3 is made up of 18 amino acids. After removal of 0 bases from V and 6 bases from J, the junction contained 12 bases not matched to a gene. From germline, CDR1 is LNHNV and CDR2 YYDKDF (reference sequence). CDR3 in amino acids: CATSREPLWGQGIDTQYF. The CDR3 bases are TGTGCCACCAGCAGAGAACCCCTCTGGGGACAGGGGATTGATACGCAGTATTTT.

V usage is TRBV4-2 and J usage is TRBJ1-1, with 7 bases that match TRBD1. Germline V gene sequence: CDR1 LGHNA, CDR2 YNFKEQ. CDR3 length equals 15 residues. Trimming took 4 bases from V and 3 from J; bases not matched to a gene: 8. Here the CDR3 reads CASSPPGGGHTEAFF. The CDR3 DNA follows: TGTGCCAGCAGCCCACCAGGGGGAGGGCACACTGAAGCTTTCTTT.

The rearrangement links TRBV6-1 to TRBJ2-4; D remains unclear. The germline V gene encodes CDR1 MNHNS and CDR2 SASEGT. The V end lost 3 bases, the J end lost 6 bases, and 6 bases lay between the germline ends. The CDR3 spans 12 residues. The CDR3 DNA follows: TGTGCCAGCAGTGATCCGGGAAACATTCAGTACTTC. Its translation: CASSDPGNIQYF.

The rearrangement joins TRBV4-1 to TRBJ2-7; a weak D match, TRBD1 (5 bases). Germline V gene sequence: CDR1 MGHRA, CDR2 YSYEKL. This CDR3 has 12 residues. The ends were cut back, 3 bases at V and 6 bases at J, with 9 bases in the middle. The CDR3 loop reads CASSHQGSEQYF. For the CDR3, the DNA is TGCGCCAGCAGCCACCAGGGTAGCGAGCAGTACTTC.

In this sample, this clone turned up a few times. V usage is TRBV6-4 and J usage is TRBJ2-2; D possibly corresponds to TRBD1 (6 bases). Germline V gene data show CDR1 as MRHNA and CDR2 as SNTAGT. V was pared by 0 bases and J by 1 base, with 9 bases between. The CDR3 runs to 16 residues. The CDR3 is CASSDSPGQNTGELFF. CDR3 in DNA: TGTGCCAGCAGTGACTCGCCGGGACAGAACACCGGGGAGCTGTTTTTT.

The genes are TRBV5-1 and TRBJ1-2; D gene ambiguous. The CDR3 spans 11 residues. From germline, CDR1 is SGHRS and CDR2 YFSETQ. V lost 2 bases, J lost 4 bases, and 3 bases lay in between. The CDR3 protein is CASSLGYGYTF. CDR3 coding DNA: TGCGCCAGCAGCTTAGGCTATGGCTACACCTTC. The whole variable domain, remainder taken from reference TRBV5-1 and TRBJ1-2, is KAGVTQTPRYLIKTRGQQVTLSCSPISGHRSVSWYQQTPGQGLQFLFEYFSETQRNKGNFPGRFSGRQFSNSRSEMNVSTLELGDSALYLCASSLGYGYTFGSGTRLTVV.

The DNA of the CDR3 is TGTGCCAGCAGCGCTCAAGACAGGGGATCTGGAAACACCATATATTTT. Translation: CASSAQDRGSGNTIYF. This sequence joins TRBV7-9 and TRBJ1-3; TRBD1 aligns across 8 bases. Germline V gives CDR1 SEHNR, CDR2 FQNEAQ (reference sequence). The CDR3 totals 16 residues. Germline trimming cut 5 bases from V and 1 base from J; bases unmatched to any gene: 7. Using reference TRBV7-9 and TRBJ1-3 for the parts outside the CDR3, the full variable domain is DTGVSQNPRHKITKRGQNVTFRCDPISEHNRLYWYRQTLGQGPEFLTYFQNEAQLEKSRLLSDRFSAERPKGSFSTLEIQRTEQGDSAMYLCASSAQDRGSGNTIYFGEGSWLTVV.

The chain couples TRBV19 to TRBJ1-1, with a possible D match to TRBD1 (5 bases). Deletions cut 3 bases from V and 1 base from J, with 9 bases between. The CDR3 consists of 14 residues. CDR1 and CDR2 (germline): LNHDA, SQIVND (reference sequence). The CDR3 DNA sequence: TGTGCCAGTAGTATTGGGGCGGGGAACACTGAAGCTTTCTTT. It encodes CASSIGAGNTEAFF.

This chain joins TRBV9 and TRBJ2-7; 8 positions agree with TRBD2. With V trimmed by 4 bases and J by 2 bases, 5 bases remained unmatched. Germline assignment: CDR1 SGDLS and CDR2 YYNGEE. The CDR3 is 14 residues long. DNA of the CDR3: TGTGCCAGCAGCTCCGGGGGGGTCCCCTACGAGCAGTACTTC. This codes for CASSSGGVPYEQYF.

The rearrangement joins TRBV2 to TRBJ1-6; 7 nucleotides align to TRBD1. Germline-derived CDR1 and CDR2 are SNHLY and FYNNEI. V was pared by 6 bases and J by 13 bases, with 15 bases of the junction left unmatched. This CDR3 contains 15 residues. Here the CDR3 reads CASRAVTGSAIPLHF. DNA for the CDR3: TGTGCCAGCAGAGCCGTGACAGGGTCGGCCATTCCCCTCCACTTT. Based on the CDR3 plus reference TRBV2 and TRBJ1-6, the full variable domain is EPEVTQTPSHQVTQMGQEVILRCVPISNHLYFYWYRQILGQKVEFLVSFYNNEISEKSEIFDDQFSVERPDGSNFTLKIRSTKLEDSAMYFCASRAVTGSAIPLHFGNGTRLTVT.

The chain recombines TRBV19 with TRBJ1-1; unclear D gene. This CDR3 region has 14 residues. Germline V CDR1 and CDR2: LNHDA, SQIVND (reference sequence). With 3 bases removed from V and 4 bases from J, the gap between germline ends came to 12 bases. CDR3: CASSIDGWLTEAFF. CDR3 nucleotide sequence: TGTGCCAGTAGTATTGATGGATGGCTCACTGAAGCTTTCTTT.

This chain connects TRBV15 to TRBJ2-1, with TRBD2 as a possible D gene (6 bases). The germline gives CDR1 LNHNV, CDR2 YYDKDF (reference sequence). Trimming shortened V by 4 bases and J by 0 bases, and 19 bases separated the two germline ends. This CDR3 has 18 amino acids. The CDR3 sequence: CATSTMGGPLSSYNEQFF. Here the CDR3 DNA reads TGTGCCACCAGCACCATGGGGGGACCCCTAAGCTCCTACAATGAGCAGTTCTTC.

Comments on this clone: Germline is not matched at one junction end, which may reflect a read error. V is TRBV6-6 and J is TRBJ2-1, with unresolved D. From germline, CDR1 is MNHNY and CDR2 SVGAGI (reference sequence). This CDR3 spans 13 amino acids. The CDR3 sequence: CASSGIYYNERFF. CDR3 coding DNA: TGTGCCAGCAGTGGGATATACTACAATGAGCGGTTCTTC.